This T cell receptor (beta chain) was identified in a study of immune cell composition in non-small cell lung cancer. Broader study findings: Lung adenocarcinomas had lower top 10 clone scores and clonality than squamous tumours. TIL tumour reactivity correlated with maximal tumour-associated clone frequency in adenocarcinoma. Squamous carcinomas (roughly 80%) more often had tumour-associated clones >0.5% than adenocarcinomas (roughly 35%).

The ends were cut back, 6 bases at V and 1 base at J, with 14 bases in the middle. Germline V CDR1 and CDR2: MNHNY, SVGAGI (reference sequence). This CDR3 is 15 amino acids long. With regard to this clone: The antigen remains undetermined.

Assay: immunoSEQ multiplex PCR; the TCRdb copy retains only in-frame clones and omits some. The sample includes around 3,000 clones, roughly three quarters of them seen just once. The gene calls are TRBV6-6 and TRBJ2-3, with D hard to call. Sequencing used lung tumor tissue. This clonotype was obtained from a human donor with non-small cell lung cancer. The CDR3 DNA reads TGTGCCAGCAGGCAGAAGACGAGCGGCACAGATACGCAGTATTTT. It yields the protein CASRQKTSGTDTQYF.